This TCR beta chain was sequenced for a study of shared clonotypes between healthy human individuals. Study information: Used for every donor were three CD4 naive, three CD4 memory, two CD8 naive and one CD8 memory plate. Whole-study findings and limits: It was the non-shared clonotypes that had lower generation probabilities than clonotypes shared by all four donors.

Data came from immunoSEQ multiplex PCR; TCRdb stores just in-frame clones and leaves some out. The table lists 2 million to 3 million clones, 80% to 95% of them singletons. Remarks on this clone: Its target is unknown.

Donation came from healthy HIV-negative adults that had no recent acute infections or vaccinations. The split of CD4+ cells yielded CD45RA+ naive and CD45RA-negative memory subsets. Trimming took 0 bases from V and 0 from J, leaving 9 bases between them. The CDR3 covers 15 residues. Germline V CDR1 and CDR2: MNHEY, SVGAGI. The TCR sequence derives from a man between 18 and 35 years old in good health. Some clones in this sample may be carry-over from other donors' samples. The specimen was naive CD4+ T cells from PBMCs. The sample's subset: CD45RA+ positively selected. The chain is built from TRBV6-5 and TRBJ2-7, with D perhaps TRBD2 (7 bases). CDR3 DNA: TGTGCCAGCAGTTACTCGCGGGGGCCCTCCTACGAGCAGTACTTC. This codes for CASSYSRGPSYEQYF.